These 26 T cell receptor beta chains share one sample of origin, sequenced in a study of blood T cell repertoires in COVID-19. Repertoires were generated with immunoSEQ multiplex PCR, while TCRdb's copy carries only in-frame clones and drops some. Of some 150,000 clones in the sample, approximately 88% were seen once. Sequences were obtained from peripheral blood. These TCRs come from a woman aged 60-70 years who had recovered from COVID-19.

The genes are TRBV28 and TRBJ2-7, with a tentative D call TRBD1 (6 bases). This CDR3 spans 18 amino acids. The V gene's germline CDR1 is MDHEN and CDR2 SYDVKM. Trimming cost V 3 bases and J 1 base, with 22 bases left between them. DNA for the CDR3: TGTGCCAGCAGTTTCCCCACCTTGCAGGGGCTAGGTTCCTACGAGCAGTACTTC. Its translation is CASSFPTLQGLGSYEQYF.

The genes are TRBV7-9 and TRBJ2-7; possibly TRBD2 for D (6 bases). There are 18 residues in the CDR3. Trimming removed 5 bases at V and 3 bases at J, with 26 bases between. The germline V gene has CDR1 SEHNR and CDR2 FQNEAQ (reference sequence). As DNA, the CDR3 is TGTGCCAGCAGCCCCACGAGAATAGGTTCAGGACTATTCTACGAGCAGTACTTC. Translated, it gives CASSPTRIGSGLFYEQYF. Supplemented by reference TRBV7-9 and TRBJ2-7, the full variable domain reads DTGVSQNPRHKITKRGQNVTFRCDPISEHNRLYWYRQTLGQGPEFLTYFQNEAQLEKSRLLSDRFSAERPKGSFSTLEIQRTEQGDSAMYLCASSPTRIGSGLFYEQYFGPGTRLTVT.

The V gene is TRBV7-8, the J gene TRBJ2-5, with TRBD2 matching over 8 bases. Germline V gene data show CDR1 as SGHVS and CDR2 as FQNEAQ. Trimming took 1 base from V and 3 from J; bases not matched to a gene: 4. The CDR3 spans 15 residues. The chain's CDR3 is CASSLVVTSEETQYF. The CDR3, as DNA: TGTGCCAGCAGCTTAGTAGTGACTAGCGAAGAGACCCAGTACTTC.

This clone has more than one count but fewer than ten. The sample has other DNA sequences that encode this CDR3 too. V usage is TRBV10-1 and J usage is TRBJ2-2, with 8 bases aligning to TRBD1. The CDR3 runs to 14 residues. Germline-derived CDR1 and CDR2 are WNHNN and SYGVQD (reference sequence). The V and J ends lost 6 bases and 4 bases, in that order; junction bases with no gene match: 4. The CDR3 sequence is CASRQGTGTGELFF. In DNA, the CDR3 is TGCGCCAGCAGACAGGGGACAGGCACCGGGGAGCTGTTTTTT.

CDR3 sequence reads: CASSRGRGQVYGYTF. In DNA form, the CDR3 reads TGTGCCAGCAGTAGGGGCAGGGGGCAGGTCTATGGCTACACCTTC. The chain combines TRBV28 with TRBJ1-2; TRBD1 agrees at 8 bases. Germline trimming cut 5 bases from V and 4 bases from J; bases unmatched to any gene: 9. This CDR3 comprises 15 residues. Germline CDR1 and CDR2: MDHEN and SYDVKM.

This rearrangement joins TRBV24-1 to TRBJ2-3; a weak D match, TRBD1 (5 bases). This CDR3 comprises 16 residues. Germline V gene sequence: CDR1 KGHDR, CDR2 SFDVKD. V lost 4 bases and J lost 5, with 18 bases in between. The CDR3 reads CATSDSGITGQDTQYF. DNA for the CDR3: TGTGCCACCAGTGACTCAGGGATTACGGGTCAAGATACGCAGTATTTT.

This sequence joins TRBV4-3 and TRBJ1-1; D might be TRBD1 (6 bases). The ends were cut back, 0 bases at V and 5 bases at J, with 16 bases in the middle. This CDR3 has 16 amino acids. Per germline, CDR1 LGHNA and CDR2 YSLEER. CDR3 nucleotide sequence: TGCGCCAGCAGCCAAGATCCCGGGGGGGCTGGAACTGAAGCTTTCTTT. Its protein product is CASSQDPGGAGTEAFF.

In DNA, the CDR3 is TGTGCCAGCAGCCCCTCGGTCCTAGCGGGGGAACAAGAGACCCAGTACTTC. Protein: CASSPSVLAGEQETQYF. This chain links TRBV5-4 with TRBJ2-5; 10 bases are a match to TRBD2. Germline V gene sequence: CDR1 SGHNT, CDR2 YYREEE (reference sequence). The CDR3 sequence is 17 residues long. Germline trimming cut 4 bases from V and 2 bases from J; bases unmatched to any gene: 11.

The V and J genes are TRBV5-1 and TRBJ2-7; maybe TRBD1 (6 bases). Germline-derived CDR1 and CDR2 are SGHRS and YFSETQ. The CDR3 runs to 16 residues. V dropped 0 bases and J dropped 4 bases, with 17 bases sitting between them. CDR3 residues: CASSLGGTGQPYEQYF. The CDR3 DNA sequence: TGCGCCAGCAGCTTGGGAGGAACGGGACAACCATACGAGCAGTACTTC.

This clone showed up just once. This chain connects TRBV7-9 to TRBJ2-2; TRBD1 matches 8 bases. Germline values: CDR1 SEHNR, CDR2 FQNEAQ (reference sequence). J was trimmed by 6 bases and V by 6 bases; bases with no gene match: 15. The CDR3 is 17 residues long. This CDR3 reads CASSFSGTGPFPGELFF. The CDR3 bases are TGTGCCAGCAGTTTTTCCGGGACAGGCCCTTTTCCCGGGGAGCTGTTTTTT.

The genes are TRBV3-1 (or the pseudogene TRBV3-2) and TRBJ2-3, with 9 bases identical to TRBD2. The CDR3 is 15 residues long. CDR1 is LGHDT and CDR2 is YNNKEL in the germline V gene (reference sequence). V lost 4 bases, J lost 4 bases, and 6 bases stayed unmatched. This chain's CDR3 is CASSPRGGLADTQYF. Here the CDR3 DNA reads TGTGCCAGCAGCCCGCGGGGGGGCCTCGCAGATACGCAGTATTTT.

This sequence joins TRBV14 and TRBJ1-1; unclear D gene. Germline CDR1 SGHDN, CDR2 FVKESK. V was trimmed by 4 bases and J by 3 bases, leaving 12 bases between them. The CDR3 covers 14 residues. The CDR3, as DNA: TGTGCCAGCAGCCGGTACCTTTCGGACACTGAAGCTTTCTTT. Translating gives CASSRYLSDTEAFF. The variable domain in full, completed from reference TRBV14 and TRBJ1-1, reads EAGVTQFPSHSVIEKGQTVTLRCDPISGHDNLYWYRRVMGKEIKFLLHFVKESKQDESGMPNNRFLAERTGGTYSTLKVQPAELEDSGVYFCASSRYLSDTEAFFGQGTRLTVV.

This clone was observed a handful of times. The chain carries TRBV11-2 and TRBJ2-3, with 14 bases identical to TRBD2. The CDR3 loop spans 15 amino acids. With V trimmed by 5 bases and J by 9 bases, 7 bases remained unmatched. Germline V CDR1 and CDR2: SGHAT, FQNNGV. CDR3 region: CASSARLAGGPTQYF. CDR3 nucleotide sequence: TGTGCCAGCAGCGCAAGACTAGCGGGGGGGCCAACGCAGTATTTT.

This clone showed up just a few times. V usage is TRBV7-9 and J usage is TRBJ2-2, with TRBD2 identical over 13 bases. CDR1 and CDR2 (germline): SEHNR, FQNEAQ (reference sequence). J gave up 7 bases and V 5 bases, and 1 base lay outside the gene matches. This CDR3 comprises 14 residues. The DNA for the CDR3 is TGTGCCAGCAGCCGACTAGCGGGGGGCGGGGAGCTGTTTTTT. Its protein is CASSRLAGGGELFF.

This sequence joins TRBV24-1 and TRBJ1-5, with D possibly TRBD1 on 6 matching bases. The CDR3 totals 14 residues. Germline loops: CDR1 KGHDR, CDR2 SFDVKD. Deletions cut 10 bases from V and 2 bases from J, with 14 bases between. CDR3 nucleotides: TGTGCCACTAGGGGGGGAGCGGGCAATCAGCCCCAGCATTTT. Protein product: CATRGGAGNQPQHF.

The chain uses TRBV5-1 and TRBJ2-2, with 8 nucleotides matching TRBD2. In germline, CDR1 is SGHRS, CDR2 YFSETQ. With V trimmed by 4 bases and J by 2 bases, 7 bases remained unmatched. The CDR3 loop spans 16 amino acids. In DNA, the CDR3 is TGCGCCAGCAGCATGGAGCGGGGGACCAACACCGGGGAGCTGTTTTTT. This gives the protein CASSMERGTNTGELFF. The whole variable domain, filled in from reference TRBV5-1 and TRBJ2-2, reads KAGVTQTPRYLIKTRGQQVTLSCSPISGHRSVSWYQQTPGQGLQFLFEYFSETQRNKGNFPGRFSGRQFSNSRSEMNVSTLELGDSALYLCASSMERGTNTGELFFGEGSRLTVL.

CDR3 residues: CASSRTGGTDTQYF. CDR3 bases: TGTGCCAGCAGTCGTACAGGGGGCACAGATACGCAGTATTTT. The chain combines TRBV2 with TRBJ2-3, with 7 bases lining up with TRBD1. In germline, CDR1 is SNHLY, CDR2 FYNNEI. Germline trimming cut 5 bases from V and 1 base from J; bases unmatched to any gene: 3. This CDR3 region has 14 residues.

This rearrangement joins TRBV9 to TRBJ1-5; D gene unclear. The CDR3 has 14 residues. Germline V gives CDR1 SGDLS, CDR2 YYNGEE. Deletions cut 2 bases from V and 0 bases from J, with 6 bases between. CDR3 loop: CASSVSDSNQPQHF. The CDR3 region has the DNA TGTGCCAGCAGCGTCAGTGATAGCAATCAGCCCCAGCATTTT.

The V gene is TRBV9, the J gene TRBJ2-2, with a possible D match to TRBD1 (6 bases). The V end lost 0 bases, the J end lost 3 bases, and 12 bases lay between the germline ends. The germline V gene has CDR1 SGDLS and CDR2 YYNGEE. The CDR3 consists of 16 residues. The CDR3 protein is CASSVDGDTYTGELFF. DNA for the CDR3: TGTGCCAGCAGCGTAGATGGGGACACTTACACCGGGGAGCTGTTTTTT. The whole variable domain, filled in from reference TRBV9 and TRBJ2-2, reads DSGVTQTPKHLITATGQRVTLRCSPRSGDLSVYWYQQSLDQGLQFLIQYYNGEERAKGNILERFSAQQFPDLHSELNLSSLELGDSALYFCASSVDGDTYTGELFFGEGSRLTVL.

The genes are TRBV4-1 and TRBJ2-4, with 7 bases aligning to TRBD1. Germline V gives CDR1 MGHRA, CDR2 YSYEKL. V trimming: 1 base; J trimming: 7 bases; junction bases outside the gene matches: 1. There are 13 residues in the CDR3. In DNA form, the CDR3 reads TGCGCCAGCAGCCAAGGAGGGGGCAACATTCAGTACTTC. It translates to CASSQGGGNIQYF.

This clone was observed a handful of times. The DNA for the CDR3 is TGTGCCTGGACCGATCCCGGGAGTACTAATGAAAAACTGTTTTTT. Translated: CAWTDPGSTNEKLFF. This rearrangement joins TRBV30 to TRBJ1-4; D ambiguous. The germline V gene has CDR1 GTSNPN and CDR2 SVGIG (reference sequence). CDR3 length: 15 amino acids. The germline V and J ends were trimmed by 4 bases and 2 bases, with 14 bases remaining between them. The full variable domain, in which reference TRBV30 and TRBJ1-4 provide the parts outside the CDR3, is SQTIHQWPATLVQPVGSPLSLECTVEGTSNPNLYWYRQAAGRGLQLLFYSVGIGQISSEVPQNLSASRPQDRQFILSSKKLLLSDSGFYLCAWTDPGSTNEKLFFGSGTQLSVL.

In this sample, this clone turned up once. Other DNA sequences from this sample encode an identical CDR3 as well. V gene TRBV5-6 combines with J gene TRBJ2-7; D call uncertain. The CDR3 has 11 residues. The V gene's germline CDR1 is SGHDT and CDR2 YYEEEE. V lost 3 bases and J lost 4, with 5 bases in between. The chain's CDR3 is CASSSAYEQYF. The DNA for the CDR3 is TGTGCCAGCAGCTCTGCGTACGAGCAGTACTTC.

This chain joins TRBV28 and TRBJ1-4; D unresolved. CDR1 is MDHEN, CDR2 SYDVKM, per germline. The length of the CDR3 is 15 residues. Trimming left V 1 base short and J 4 bases short, with 10 bases between. CDR3 bases: TGTGCCAGCAGTTTATCCCGAGGGCTTAATGAAAAACTGTTTTTT. Its translation is CASSLSRGLNEKLFF.

J is TRBJ1-3 and V is TRBV5-1; 9 nucleotides align to TRBD1. The CDR3 runs to 14 residues. From germline, CDR1 is SGHRS and CDR2 YFSETQ. V lost 7 bases, J lost 4 bases, and 6 bases stayed unmatched. The CDR3 sequence: CASGDRALGNTIYF. The DNA for the CDR3 is TGCGCCAGCGGGGACAGGGCGTTGGGAAACACCATATATTTT.

This chain connects TRBV18 to TRBJ2-3; tentative D call: TRBD1 (5 bases). CDR3 length: 15 residues. The V end lost 8 bases, the J end lost 2 bases, and 17 bases lay between the germline ends. Per germline, CDR1 KGHSH and CDR2 LQKENI. CDR3 sequence: CASLDSLVLTDTQYF. In DNA, the CDR3 is TGTGCCAGCCTCGACAGCCTTGTTCTCACAGATACGCAGTATTTT.

This sequence joins TRBV6-5 and TRBJ1-1, with no clear D. Trimming removed 6 bases from V and 0 bases from J, with 11 bases in between. CDR1 is MNHEY and CDR2 is SVGAGI in the germline V gene. CDR3 size: 14 residues. The CDR3 sequence: CASRIQNMNTEAFF. CDR3 bases: TGTGCCAGCAGAATACAGAACATGAACACTGAAGCTTTCTTT.